Only a few counts were recorded for the clone carrying this TCR beta chain. Antigen: not known. These data originate in a study of cytomegalovirus exposure and HLA in healthy donors. General observations from the study: With later analysis, a missense DCLRE1C variant became linked to TCR beta V- and J-gene trimming.

The PCR made use of 60 Vbeta and 13 Jbeta primers. The method was immunoSEQ multiplex PCR; TCRdb's version includes in-frame clones alone and lacks a portion of them. The profile covers roughly 80,000 clones, with less than 80% appearing a single time and 6.9% taken by the ten largest. What was sequenced was PBMCs. This TCR was recovered from a woman in her forties or fifties in good health and CMV-seropositive.

The CDR3 loop reads CAKLVADRNTIYF. The CDR3 nucleotides read TGTGCCAAACTCGTAGCTGACCGCAACACCATATATTTT. V gene TRBV2 combines with J gene TRBJ1-3; D is uncertain. The V and J ends lost 10 bases and 7 bases respectively, with 17 bases between them. Germline CDR1 and CDR2: SNHLY and FYNNEI. This CDR3 spans 13 amino acids.